This TCR beta chain was captured in a study of T-cell memory formation after mild COVID-19. Study results and caveats: The appearance of some responding clones in pre-infection memory suggested that cross-reactive memory joined. Mainly in CM and EM were contracting CD4+ clones; CD8+ were in EMRA. Clones that contracted from day 15 to 85 were balanced CD4/CD8, while later expanders leaned CD4+.

For this clonotype: Antigen specificity is unknown.

Via MiXCR, TCRdb re-called the 5' RACE reads, giving one row per CDR3 protein. The profile shows 550,000 to 600,000 distinct CDR3 sequences, roughly a fifth of them singletons. The V and J ends lost 5 bases and 12 bases, in that order; junction bases with no gene match: 14. Germline CDR1 SGHDT, CDR2 YYEEEE. The CDR3 extends over 14 amino acids. This receptor was identified in an adult woman who had mild COVID-19 (a few samples of this study predate the infection). Cell type and time point are not known. The chain links TRBV5-6 to TRBJ2-1, with 7 bases lining up with TRBD2. Specimen: PBMCs or a T cell subset sorted from them (not recorded which). The CDR3 protein is CASRSLEGGPRQFF. The DNA for the CDR3 is TGTGCCAGCAGATCGCTCGAGGGAGGGCCTCGGCAGTTCTTC.